This entry lists 14 T cell receptor beta chains sequenced from one sample in a study of beta chain features in type 1 diabetes. Study-level results: Among all four CD4+ subsets, Type 1 diabetes patients had TCRB CDR3s that were moderately but significantly shorter.

The entirety of the isolated RNA underwent reverse transcription, so expressed TCRB transcripts were sequenced. The table came from immunoSEQ multiplex PCR; TCRdb's copy has only in-frame clones and leaves some out. There are 130,000 to 150,000 clones in the sample; 10% to 15% occur only once, and 1.3% lies in the top ten. These receptors' antigens are unknown. The sample was central memory CD4+ T cells from blood. These receptors all come from a man in his late teens or twenties with type 1 diabetes.

This clone was detected a few times. The rearrangement uses TRBV7-9 and TRBJ1-2, with D possibly being TRBD1 (6 bases). Per germline, CDR1 SEHNR and CDR2 FQNEAQ (reference sequence). V was pared by 6 bases and J by 6 bases, with 8 bases between. The CDR3 spans 11 residues. CDR3 protein: CASRSGDGYTF. DNA of the CDR3: TGTGCCAGCAGATCAGGGGATGGCTACACCTTC.

This clone was seen only a few times. This rearrangement joins TRBV20-1 to TRBJ1-1, with 8 bases lining up with TRBD1. Looked up from germline, CDR1 is DFQATT and CDR2 is SNEGSKA (reference sequence). The CDR3 runs 11 residues. This chain's CDR3 is CRHDRDREAFF. The CDR3 DNA reads TGCAGGCACGATCGGGACAGGGAAGCTTTCTTT.

J is TRBJ1-1 and V is TRBV25-1, with D possibly being TRBD1 (5 bases). Germline V lookup: CDR1 MGHDK, CDR2 SYGVNS. This CDR3 has 13 residues. With 3 bases removed from V and 7 bases from J, the gap between germline ends came to 12 bases. The CDR3 sequence is CASSDQGKGEAFF. CDR3 in DNA: TGTGCCAGCAGTGATCAGGGCAAGGGTGAAGCTTTCTTT.

This clone came up a few times. The chain is built from TRBV4-2 and TRBJ1-2; D not resolved. The germline gives CDR1 LGHNA, CDR2 YNFKEQ. The CDR3 loop spans 13 amino acids. V lost 4 bases and J lost 6, with 12 bases in between. CDR3 in amino acids: CASSLGYGDGYTF. CDR3 DNA: TGTGCCAGCAGCCTCGGCTACGGGGATGGCTACACCTTC.

This clone has more than one count but fewer than ten. The chain links TRBV19 to TRBJ2-2, with D perhaps matching TRBD2 (6 bases). In germline, CDR1 is LNHDA, CDR2 SQIVND (reference sequence). This CDR3 has 16 residues. The V end was cut by 6 bases, the J end by 0 bases, with 14 bases between. DNA of the CDR3: TGTGCCAGTAGCGAGACCGGGACTCCGAACACCGGGGAGCTGTTTTTT. It specifies CASSETGTPNTGELFF.

This clone occurred many times. The J gene is TRBJ2-4, the V gene TRBV7-9, with 7 nucleotides matching TRBD1. The CDR3 runs to 16 residues. V shed 1 base and J 0 bases; nucleotides not matched to a gene: 3. Looked up from germline, CDR1 is SEHNR and CDR2 is FQNEAQ (reference sequence). CDR3 nucleotides: TGTGCCAGCAGCTTAGGACAGGGTTTAGCCAAAAACATTCAGTACTTC. It is translated as CASSLGQGLAKNIQYF.

This clone was found a few times. The DNA of the CDR3 is TGTGCCAGCAACACAGCGGGAGCGGGGAGAAGCGAGCAGTACTTC. It encodes CASNTAGAGRSEQYF. The chain links TRBV28 to TRBJ2-7, with TRBD2 matching 8 bases. With V trimmed by 7 bases and J by 6 bases, 14 bases remained unmatched. This CDR3 region has 15 residues. Per germline, CDR1 MDHEN and CDR2 SYDVKM.

This clone came up a few times. V gene TRBV2 combines with J gene TRBJ1-2; D call uncertain. V dropped 2 bases and J dropped 8 bases, with 9 bases sitting between them. Germline assignment: CDR1 SNHLY and CDR2 FYNNEI. The CDR3 spans 12 residues. CDR3 residues: CASSELWYGYTF. CDR3 DNA sequence: TGTGCCAGCAGTGAATTGTGGTACGGCTACACCTTC.

The gene calls are TRBV5-1 and TRBJ2-5, with 13 bases fitting TRBD2. The CDR3 runs to 15 residues. Germline V gives CDR1 SGHRS, CDR2 YFSETQ. Trimming cost V 4 bases and J 7 bases; bases outside gene matches: 7. CDR3 in amino acids: CASSSGTSGVRTQYF. The DNA for the CDR3 is TGCGCCAGCAGCAGCGGGACTAGCGGGGTGAGGACCCAGTACTTC.

This clone has at least ten counts. V and J are TRBV6-6 and TRBJ2-1, with D possibly matching TRBD2 (5 bases). V was pared by 7 bases and J by 5 bases, with 9 bases between. From germline, CDR1 is MNHNY and CDR2 SVGAGI (reference sequence). The CDR3 runs 12 residues. CDR3 nucleotide sequence: TGTGCCAGCACAGACGGGGACAATGAGCAGTTCTTC. Translating it yields CASTDGDNEQFF.

The table lists this clone with a few counts. The chain joins TRBV6-5 to TRBJ1-2; unclear D gene. CDR3 length equals 13 residues. The germline V gene encodes CDR1 MNHEY and CDR2 SVGAGI. Trimming removed 8 bases at V and 8 bases at J, with 18 bases between. CDR3 coding DNA: TGTGCCAGCGGGCTTGGAGTGGGGAAGGGCTACACCTTC. Translated, it gives CASGLGVGKGYTF.

This clone showed up many times. The rearrangement joins TRBV7-9 to TRBJ1-4, with a possible D match to TRBD1 (5 bases). The germline gives CDR1 SEHNR, CDR2 FQNEAQ (reference sequence). The CDR3 has 12 amino acids. V lost 10 bases and J 8 bases, leaving 14 bases between the germline ends. DNA for the CDR3: TGTGCCACCGCCAGGGTGGAGGAAAAACTGTTTTTT. It translates to CATARVEEKLFF.

The genes are TRBV14 and TRBJ2-7, with D perhaps matching TRBD2 (5 bases). Germline lookup yields CDR1 SGHDN and CDR2 FVKESK. The CDR3 extends over 15 amino acids. V was cut by 4 bases and J by 2 bases, with 15 bases left in between. The DNA for the CDR3 is TGTGCCAGCAGCCGGGGTCGGGGTCACACCTACGAGCAGTACTTC. This encodes CASSRGRGHTYEQYF. The full variable domain, its missing parts supplied by reference TRBV14 and TRBJ2-7, is EAGVTQFPSHSVIEKGQTVTLRCDPISGHDNLYWYRRVMGKEIKFLLHFVKESKQDESGMPNNRFLAERTGGTYSTLKVQPAELEDSGVYFCASSRGRGHTYEQYFGPGTRLTVT.

This clone was seen only a few times. The chain recombines TRBV18 with TRBJ2-5; D remains ambiguous. Between the trimmed V and J ends, which lost 3 bases and 5 bases, there was a span of 10 bases. Per the germline V gene, CDR1 is KGHSH and CDR2 is LQKENI. The CDR3 extends over 13 amino acids. CDR3 sequence reads: CASSPAHGETQYF. As DNA, the CDR3 is TGTGCCAGCTCACCTGCACACGGGGAGACCCAGTACTTC.